This entry is about one T cell receptor beta chain. A junction end diverges from the germline sequence, so it may reflect a read error. The sample belongs to a study of blood T cells in healthy people across ages. This CDR3 comprises 14 residues. CDR1 SGHTA and CDR2 FQGNSA come from the germline V gene. It was with a sample-barcoded 5' primer and a J-beta primer mix that a second PCR of roughly 7 to 12 cycles was run. MiXCR was run by TCRdb on the 5' RACE reads, yielding one entry per CDR3 protein. Here the sample spans around 1,000,000 distinct CDR3 sequences, under 30% being singletons. These sequences were also reported in another study, on T cells of mothers and their children. According to that study: Researchers found no T cell clones that were persistent and microchimeric.

This TCR was recovered from a girl aged 2 to 9 in good health. The chain recombines TRBV7-2 with TRBJ2-7, with 7 positions matching TRBD1. The sequenced sample was blood. The CDR3 loop is CASSLEGSGTATLF. The DNA for the CDR3 is TGTGCCAGCAGCTTAGAGGGGTCAGGGACAGCTACTCTCTTC.